This TCR beta chain is drawn from a study of T cells after yellow fever vaccination. This clonotype was counted many times. Via MiXCR, TCRdb re-called the 5' RACE reads, giving one row per CDR3 protein. The sample records about 160,000 distinct CDR3 sequences, around 7% being singletons. The V gene lost 2 bases and the J gene lost 12 bases, with 8 bases spanning the gap. The CDR3 covers 11 residues. CDR1 is SNHLY, CDR2 FYNNEI, per germline. The TCR sequence derives from a man between 18 and 35 years old who received the YFV17D yellow fever vaccine. The sequencing used CD4+ T cells sorted from PBMCs, collected about 5 days after the first yellow fever vaccination. The chain has TRBV2 and TRBJ2-1; unclear D gene. CDR3 nucleotide sequence: TGTGCCAGCAGTGAATTGGGTTGGCAGTTCTTC. Protein: CASSELGWQFF. Together with reference TRBV2 and TRBJ2-1, the CDR3 gives the full variable domain: EPEVTQTPSHQVTQMGQEVILRCVPISNHLYFYWYRQILGQKVEFLVSFYNNEISEKSEIFDDQFSVERPDGSNFTLKIRSTKLEDSAMYFCASSELGWQFFGPGTRLTVL.